This entry lists 19 T cell receptor beta chains sequenced from one sample in a study of siplizumab effects on memory and regulatory T cells. Clones were sequenced by immunoSEQ multiplex PCR, and TCRdb holds only the in-frame ones, with some missing. The table records 60,000 or so clones, 90% to 95% of them present only once. Sample: CD8+ T cells sorted from blood. These receptors all stem from a human donor in good health.

V and J are TRBV25-1 and TRBJ1-1; D remains ambiguous. The germline V and J ends were trimmed by 6 bases and 4 bases, with 12 bases remaining between them. From germline, CDR1 is MGHDK and CDR2 SYGVNS. This CDR3 contains 13 residues. The CDR3: CASRWQEVTEAFF. The CDR3 region has the DNA TGTGCCAGCAGGTGGCAGGAGGTCACTGAAGCTTTCTTT.

The chain is built from TRBV29-1 and TRBJ2-1; 9 bases are shared with TRBD1. V shed 6 bases and J 2 bases; nucleotides not matched to a gene: 11. The CDR3 runs to 16 residues. CDR1 and CDR2 (germline): SQVTM, ANQGSEA. The CDR3 DNA follows: TGCAGCGTCCTAAGCCCCGGGACAGGGACCTACAATGAGCAGTTCTTC. Protein sequence: CSVLSPGTGTYNEQFF.

The rearrangement uses TRBV2 and TRBJ2-3; D is unclear. Trimming stripped 7 bases from V and 2 bases from J, with 4 bases between. This CDR3 region has 11 residues. Looked up from germline, CDR1 is SNHLY and CDR2 is FYNNEI. The chain's CDR3 is CASTVTDTQYF. Here the CDR3 DNA reads TGTGCCAGCACAGTCACAGATACGCAGTATTTT. The full variable domain, in which reference TRBV2 and TRBJ2-3 provide the parts outside the CDR3, is EPEVTQTPSHQVTQMGQEVILRCVPISNHLYFYWYRQILGQKVEFLVSFYNNEISEKSEIFDDQFSVERPDGSNFTLKIRSTKLEDSAMYFCASTVTDTQYFGPGTRLTVL.

The gene calls are TRBV6-4 and TRBJ2-2; D is possibly TRBD1 (6 bases). Trimming shortened V by 6 bases and J by 2 bases, and 10 bases separated the two germline ends. CDR3 length: 14 residues. Germline values: CDR1 MRHNA, CDR2 SNTAGT. CDR3 DNA sequence: TGTGCCAGCAGGGACAGAGCTAACACCGGGGAGCTGTTTTTT. Translated: CASRDRANTGELFF.

This clone was counted once. This chain connects TRBV4-1 to TRBJ2-6; 11 nucleotides align to TRBD2. V was pared by 4 bases and J by 1 base, with 6 bases of the junction left unmatched. The germline CDR1 and CDR2 sequences are MGHRA and YSYEKL. The CDR3 has 18 amino acids. The CDR3 DNA reads TGCGCCAGCAGCCCTAGCGGGAGGTTCCTTTCTGGGGCCAACGTCCTGACTTTC. It is translated as CASSPSGRFLSGANVLTF.

This sequence joins TRBV4-1 and TRBJ1-5; D is unresolved. This CDR3 region has 14 residues. V was shortened by 1 base and J by 4 bases, with 8 bases between the two germline ends. CDR1 is MGHRA and CDR2 is YSYEKL in the germline V gene. The CDR3 bases are TGCGCCAGCAGCCAAGTGGAAGAAAATCAGCCCCAGCATTTT. The encoded protein is CASSQVEENQPQHF.

This rearrangement joins TRBV7-8 to TRBJ2-1, with D possibly being TRBD2 (5 bases). Looked up from germline, CDR1 is SGHVS and CDR2 is FQNEAQ. The length of the CDR3 is 12 residues. Trimming shortened V by 7 bases and J by 8 bases, and 12 bases separated the two germline ends. The CDR3 DNA follows: TGTGCCAGCACCCCGGGAAGTGATGAGCAGTTCTTC. Amino acids: CASTPGSDEQFF.

The CDR3 bases are TGTGCCTGGAGTGACCCCCTTCGCGAGCAGTACTTC. It encodes CAWSDPLREQYF. The chain recombines TRBV30 with TRBJ2-7, with no clear D. The germline V and J ends were trimmed by 1 base and 6 bases, with 10 bases remaining between them. The CDR3 totals 12 residues. Germline values: CDR1 GTSNPN, CDR2 SVGIG (reference sequence).

CDR3 sequence (DNA): TGTGCCTGGAGTGACATTCTATACGAGCAGTACTTC. It yields the protein CAWSDILYEQYF. This chain uses TRBV30 with TRBJ2-7, with no clear D. Trimming took off 1 base at V and 4 bases at J, with 8 bases between the two ends. Germline-derived CDR1 and CDR2 are GTSNPN and SVGIG (reference sequence). This CDR3 comprises 12 residues.

In this sample, this clone turned up once. As DNA, the CDR3 is TGTGCCACCAGCAGAGGGTTACCGGGATTTAATTCACCCCTCCACTTT. Its protein product is CATSRGLPGFNSPLHF. This sequence joins TRBV15 and TRBJ1-6; D remains ambiguous. The V gene lost 1 base and the J gene lost 6 bases, with 13 bases spanning the gap. The CDR3 extends over 16 amino acids. Germline V CDR1 and CDR2: LNHNV, YYDKDF (reference sequence).

As concerns this clone: It may be a read error: a sequence one base away is much more abundant. This same CDR3 is encoded by further DNA sequences in the sample. The chain is built from TRBV27 and TRBJ2-1, with TRBD1 identical over 9 bases. CDR3 length equals 15 residues. The V gene's germline CDR1 is MNHEY and CDR2 SMNVEV (reference sequence). J lost 2 bases, V lost 6 bases, and 5 bases had no gene match. DNA for the CDR3: TGTGCCAGCAGCCCTGGGACAGGGCCCTACAATGAGCAGTTCTTC. Its protein product is CASSPGTGPYNEQFF.

The rearrangement joins TRBV7-9 to TRBJ1-2; unclear D gene. Trimming pared 4 bases from V and 8 bases from J, leaving 8 bases between. The CDR3 consists of 11 residues. Germline-derived CDR1 and CDR2 are SEHNR and FQNEAQ (reference sequence). The CDR3 DNA sequence: TGTGCCAGCAGCTCGCCGCGGGGCTACACCTTC. Its translation: CASSSPRGYTF. Based on the CDR3 plus reference TRBV7-9 and TRBJ1-2, the full variable domain is DTGVSQNPRHKITKRGQNVTFRCDPISEHNRLYWYRQTLGQGPEFLTYFQNEAQLEKSRLLSDRFSAERPKGSFSTLEIQRTEQGDSAMYLCASSSPRGYTFGSGTRLTVV.

The CDR3: CASSLTGTGGYEQYF. Here the CDR3 DNA reads TGTGCCAGCAGTTTAACCGGGACAGGGGGCTACGAGCAGTACTTC. The rearrangement uses TRBV28 and TRBJ2-7; 11 nucleotides agree with TRBD1. CDR1 is MDHEN, CDR2 SYDVKM, per germline. V was pared by 2 bases and J by 3 bases, with 3 bases of the junction left unmatched. This CDR3 is 15 amino acids long.

The CDR3 loop reads CASSVGRPGEDTGELFF. The CDR3 nucleotides are TGTGCCAGCAGCGTAGGAAGGCCAGGGGAGGACACCGGGGAGCTGTTTTTT. The V call is TRBV9, the J call TRBJ2-2; either TRBD1 or TRBD2 may supply D (6 bases each). Trimming pared 0 bases from V and 3 bases from J, leaving 15 bases between. The CDR3 is made up of 17 amino acids. Germline V CDR1 and CDR2: SGDLS, YYNGEE.

The J gene is TRBJ1-2, the V gene TRBV19; weak D call: TRBD1 (5 bases). Germline lookup yields CDR1 LNHDA and CDR2 SQIVND (reference sequence). The CDR3 is made up of 13 amino acids. V gave up 3 bases and J gave up 4 bases, with 9 bases separating them. Here the CDR3 reads CASSIYTGYGYTF. The CDR3, as DNA: TGTGCCAGTAGTATCTACACAGGCTATGGCTACACCTTC. Full variable domain (remainder filled in from reference TRBV19 and TRBJ1-2): DGGITQSPKYLFRKEGQNVTLSCEQNLNHDAMYWYRQDPGQGLRLIYYSQIVNDFQKGDIAEGYSVSREKKESFPLTVTSAQKNPTAFYLCASSIYTGYGYTFGSGTRLTVV.

The J gene is TRBJ2-7, the V gene TRBV5-1, with 8 nucleotides matching TRBD2. Trimming took 0 bases from V and 3 from J; bases not matched to a gene: 8. Germline CDR1 and CDR2: SGHRS and YFSETQ. This CDR3 contains 16 residues. CDR3 nucleotide sequence: TGCGCCAGCAGCTTGGAAGGAGCGGGAGACTTCTACGAGCAGTACTTC. This translates into CASSLEGAGDFYEQYF.

This clone came up a few times. The rearrangement uses TRBV5-4 and TRBJ1-1; TRBD1 aligns across 7 bases. The trim removed 4 bases at V and 1 base at J, leaving 1 base unmatched. Germline loops: CDR1 SGHNT, CDR2 YYREEE (reference sequence). This CDR3 comprises 13 residues. CDR3: CASSRQGNTEAFF. CDR3 nucleotide sequence: TGTGCCAGCAGCCGACAGGGGAACACTGAAGCTTTCTTT.

This clone was recorded once. The genes are TRBV9 and TRBJ1-6; 7 bases agree with TRBD1. V lost 1 base to trimming and J lost 3 bases; unmatched junction nucleotides: 4. Germline V gene data show CDR1 as SGDLS and CDR2 as YYNGEE. The CDR3 has 16 residues. The CDR3 DNA reads as TGTGCCAGCAGCGTAAGGGACAGCCACTATAATTCACCCCTCCACTTT. Protein sequence: CASSVRDSHYNSPLHF.

This chain links TRBV7-2 with TRBJ2-3; 11 nucleotides line up with TRBD2. V dropped 3 bases and J dropped 4; count of bases not matched to a gene: 3. Per the germline V gene, CDR1 is SGHTA and CDR2 is FQGNSA. This CDR3 spans 15 amino acids. The CDR3 spells CASSFLAGGADTQYF. CDR3 sequence (DNA): TGTGCCAGCAGCTTCCTAGCGGGAGGAGCAGATACGCAGTATTTT.